This record covers a single TCR beta chain. Its target is not known. This sample was taken from a study of T cell responses to AZD1222 COVID-19 vaccine. Findings of the study overall: Dominant at 160-218 and 743-854, vaccine-associated CD4 TCRs also spanned spike. Baseline antibody screening turned up just 6 or 7 seropositive AZD1222 recipients.

Measured with immunoSEQ multiplex PCR; TCRdb has only the in-frame clones, and not every one. Of around 80,000 clones in the sample, 75% to 90% were seen once. The CDR3 is 13 amino acids. The germline V and J ends were trimmed by 11 bases and 0 bases, with 8 bases remaining between them. The V gene's germline CDR1 is ENHRY and CDR2 SYGVKD. The input for sequencing was peripheral blood, taken 28 days after the second AZD1222 dose. The chain links TRBV10-3 to TRBJ1-6; D uncertain. This TCR was recovered from an adult who received the AZD1222 COVID-19 vaccine. This CDR3 is CAAGSSYNSPLHF. CDR3 in DNA: TGTGCCGCAGGAAGCTCCTATAATTCACCCCTCCACTTT.